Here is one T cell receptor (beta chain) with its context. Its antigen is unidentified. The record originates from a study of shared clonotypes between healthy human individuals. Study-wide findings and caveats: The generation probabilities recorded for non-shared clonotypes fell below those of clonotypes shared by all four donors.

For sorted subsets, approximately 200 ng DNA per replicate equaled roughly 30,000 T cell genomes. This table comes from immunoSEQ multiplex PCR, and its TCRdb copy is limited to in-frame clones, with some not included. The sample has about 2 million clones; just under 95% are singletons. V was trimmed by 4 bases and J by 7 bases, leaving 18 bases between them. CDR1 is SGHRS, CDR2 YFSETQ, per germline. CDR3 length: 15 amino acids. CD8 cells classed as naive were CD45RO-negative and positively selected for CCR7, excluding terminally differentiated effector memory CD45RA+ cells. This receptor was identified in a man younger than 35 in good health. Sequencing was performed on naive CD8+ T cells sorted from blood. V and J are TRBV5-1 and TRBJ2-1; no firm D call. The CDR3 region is CASSPPGLHPNEQFF. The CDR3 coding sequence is TGCGCCAGCAGCCCCCCCGGGTTGCACCCGAATGAGCAGTTCTTC.